Below are 20 T cell receptor beta chains sequenced from a single sample in a study of cytomegalovirus exposure and HLA in healthy donors. The PCR employed 60 Vbeta primers together with 13 Jbeta primers. Profiled with immunoSEQ multiplex PCR; TCRdb holds only in-frame clones, not every one. This table has some 120,000 clones, 65% to 85% appearing once. Sample: PBMCs. The receptors were gathered from a man in his fifties or sixties in good health and CMV-seronegative.

V is TRBV5-1 and J is TRBJ1-6; 7 bases are a match to TRBD1. V gave up 4 bases and J gave up 2 bases; unmatched junction bases: 9. The germline CDR1 and CDR2 sequences are SGHRS and YFSETQ. The CDR3 runs to 17 residues. The CDR3 spells CASSTAGTATYNSPLHF. DNA of the CDR3: TGCGCCAGCAGCACCGCCGGGACAGCGACCTATAATTCACCCCTCCACTTT. Full variable domain (remainder filled in from reference TRBV5-1 and TRBJ1-6): KAGVTQTPRYLIKTRGQQVTLSCSPISGHRSVSWYQQTPGQGLQFLFEYFSETQRNKGNFPGRFSGRQFSNSRSEMNVSTLELGDSALYLCASSTAGTATYNSPLHFGNGTRLTVT.

This clone showed up just once. This sequence joins TRBV7-3 and TRBJ1-2; 8 nucleotides align to TRBD1. The CDR3 consists of 15 residues. Trimming took 0 bases from V and 6 from J; bases not matched to a gene: 6. Germline assignment: CDR1 SGHTA and CDR2 FQGTGA. DNA for the CDR3: TGTGCCAGCAGCTTAACGCCGCAGGGGGCGAATGGCTACACCTTC. Protein: CASSLTPQGANGYTF.

The genes are TRBV21-1 and TRBJ2-7; TRBD2, the D gene given by the table, was not confirmed from the DNA. TRBV21-1 is labeled a pseudogene. The CDR3 loop spans 17 amino acids. The CDR3 DNA is TGTGCCAGCAGCAGACGGATCCTTCCGGAGGGCCCCTACGAGCAGTACTTC. Translated, it gives CASSRRILPEGPYEQYF.

This clone was observed once. CDR3 protein: CASSTTGFGQETQYF. CDR3 DNA: TGTGCCAGTAGTACGACAGGGTTCGGGCAAGAGACCCAGTACTTC. The V call is TRBV19, the J call TRBJ2-5, with 7 nucleotides matching TRBD1. The trim removed 4 bases at V and 2 bases at J, leaving 7 bases unmatched. Germline values: CDR1 LNHDA, CDR2 SQIVND (reference sequence). This CDR3 is built from 15 residues.

This clone was detected once. The V gene is TRBV5-6, the J gene TRBJ2-2, with a weak D call TRBD1 (6 bases). Trimming pared 4 bases from V and 6 bases from J, leaving 10 bases between. CDR1 is SGHDT, CDR2 YYEEEE, per germline. The CDR3 has 13 amino acids. This CDR3 reads CASSQGTPGELFF. CDR3 in DNA: TGTGCCAGCAGCCAGGGGACCCCCGGGGAGCTGTTTTTT. Combining the CDR3 with reference TRBV5-6 and TRBJ2-2 gives the whole variable domain DAGVTQSPTHLIKTRGQQVTLRCSPKSGHDTVSWYQQALGQGPQFIFQYYEEEERQRGNFPDRFSGHQFPNYSSELNVNALLLGDSALYLCASSQGTPGELFFGEGSRLTVL.

The chain has TRBV5-6 and TRBJ1-2, with D unresolved. V was shortened by 7 bases and J by 8 bases, with 27 bases between the two germline ends. Germline V CDR1 and CDR2: SGHDT, YYEEEE. This CDR3 spans 16 amino acids. The CDR3 DNA reads as TGTGCCAGCGGATCGGGATCATTTATAACTATGGGGGGCTACACCTTC. This gives the protein CASGSGSFITMGGYTF. Looking up the rest from reference TRBV5-6 and TRBJ1-2 gives the full variable domain: DAGVTQSPTHLIKTRGQQVTLRCSPKSGHDTVSWYQQALGQGPQFIFQYYEEEERQRGNFPDRFSGHQFPNYSSELNVNALLLGDSALYLCASGSGSFITMGGYTFGSGTRLTVV.

V usage is TRBV6-1 and J usage is TRBJ2-1; TRBD1 is a possible D gene (6 bases). There are 14 residues in the CDR3. In germline, CDR1 is MNHNS, CDR2 SASEGT. Trimming pared 6 bases from V and 7 bases from J, leaving 16 bases between. The CDR3 nucleotides are TGTGCCAGCAGCGGCAGGGGTATGTTGAATGAGCAGTTCTTC. This encodes CASSGRGMLNEQFF.

The chain couples TRBV29-1 to TRBJ2-2, with 12 positions matching TRBD2. CDR3 length: 15 residues. Trimming removed 7 bases from V and 4 bases from J; junction bases left unmatched: 7. Per the germline V gene, CDR1 is SQVTM and CDR2 is ANQGSEA. The CDR3 nucleotides are TGCAGCGGCCTAGGGACTAGCGGGCGCACCGGGGAGCTGTTTTTT. Encoded protein: CSGLGTSGRTGELFF.

The rearrangement uses TRBV9 and TRBJ1-6, with D unclear. Germline V gene lookup returns CDR1 SGDLS and CDR2 YYNGEE. This CDR3 has 14 residues. V lost 0 bases and J lost 5, with 6 bases in between. For the CDR3, the DNA is TGTGCCAGCAGCGTAGGAGTGAATAATTCACCCCTCCACTTT. Amino acids: CASSVGVNNSPLHF.

This sequence joins TRBV9 and TRBJ1-1; D is perhaps TRBD1 (6 bases). Looked up from germline, CDR1 is SGDLS and CDR2 is YYNGEE. The CDR3 consists of 16 residues. Trimming left V 4 bases short and J 0 bases short, with 16 bases between. CDR3 sequence: CASSPLSGAMNTEAFF. The CDR3 bases are TGTGCCAGCAGCCCTCTCTCAGGGGCAATGAACACTGAAGCTTTCTTT. Variable domain in full (rest from reference TRBV9 and TRBJ1-1): DSGVTQTPKHLITATGQRVTLRCSPRSGDLSVYWYQQSLDQGLQFLIQYYNGEERAKGNILERFSAQQFPDLHSELNLSSLELGDSALYFCASSPLSGAMNTEAFFGQGTRLTVV.

V gene TRBV19 combines with J gene TRBJ1-1; weak D call: TRBD1 (5 bases). Germline V gives CDR1 LNHDA, CDR2 SQIVND (reference sequence). The CDR3 runs to 13 residues. Trimming took off 3 bases at V and 5 bases at J, with 10 bases between the two ends. The DNA for the CDR3 is TGTGCCAGTAGTATTACCAGGGAAACTGAAGCTTTCTTT. It is translated as CASSITRETEAFF.

The rearrangement joins TRBV6-1 to TRBJ2-7, with D perhaps matching TRBD2 (6 bases). Germline CDR1 is MNHNS and CDR2 is SASEGT. This CDR3 contains 17 residues. Trimming took 4 bases from V and 5 from J, leaving 24 bases between them. CDR3 region: CASSGYSILGGGNEQYF. CDR3 DNA sequence: TGTGCCAGCAGTGGGTATTCGATTTTAGGAGGAGGGAACGAGCAGTACTTC.

The rearrangement uses TRBV29-1 and TRBJ2-7; possible D gene TRBD1, 6 bases. Germline CDR1 is SQVTM and CDR2 is ANQGSEA. This CDR3 has 12 amino acids. V was shortened by 4 bases and J by 2 bases, with 9 bases between the two germline ends. The CDR3 DNA follows: TGCAGCGTTGCACGGGACACCTACGAGCAGTACTTC. It codes for CSVARDTYEQYF.

The chain is built from TRBV4-1 and TRBJ1-3; TRBD1 matches at 8 bases. From germline, CDR1 is MGHRA and CDR2 YSYEKL. This CDR3 is 16 amino acids long. V shed 4 bases, J shed 0 bases, and the junction held 5 bases outside the gene matches. The CDR3 nucleotides read TGCGCCAGCAGCCCAAGACAGGGGACCTCTGGAAACACCATATATTTT. Protein product: CASSPRQGTSGNTIYF.

The chain carries TRBV20-1 and TRBJ2-7; 7 nucleotides match TRBD2. In germline, CDR1 is DFQATT, CDR2 SNEGSKA (reference sequence). This CDR3 spans 11 amino acids. V lost 6 bases and J lost 5; bases outside the gene matches: 4. The CDR3 DNA is TGCAGTGCAAAAGCGGGGAACGAGCAGTACTTC. Its protein product is CSAKAGNEQYF.

The genes are TRBV15 and TRBJ1-1; D is possibly TRBD1 (5 bases). This CDR3 has 13 amino acids. V dropped 3 bases and J dropped 5 bases, with 10 bases sitting between them. Germline values: CDR1 LNHNV, CDR2 YYDKDF (reference sequence). CDR3 DNA: TGTGCCACCAGCAGGAATAAGGGGACTGAAGCTTTCTTT. Translated, it gives CATSRNKGTEAFF.

J is TRBJ1-2 and V is TRBV4-3; D is ambiguous. The V gene lost 2 bases and the J gene lost 8 bases, with 21 bases spanning the gap. CDR1 LGHNA and CDR2 YSLEER come from the germline V gene. The CDR3 spans 16 residues. The CDR3 loop reads CASSQNERFTSGGYTF. In DNA, the CDR3 is TGCGCCAGCAGCCAAAATGAGCGGTTTACCTCGGGAGGCTACACCTTC.

This clone has only one observation. This chain uses TRBV13 with TRBJ2-7; TRBD2 matches at 8 bases. Trimming took 2 bases from V and 3 from J; bases not matched to a gene: 3. This CDR3 has 14 amino acids. Germline lookup yields CDR1 PRHDT and CDR2 FYEKMQ (reference sequence). In DNA form, the CDR3 reads TGTGCCAGCAGCTTACGGGAGGGTAACTACGAGCAGTACTTC. Its protein product is CASSLREGNYEQYF. The entire variable domain, with the rest obtained from reference TRBV13 and TRBJ2-7, is as follows: AAGVIQSPRHLIKEKRETATLKCYPIPRHDTVYWYQQGPGQDPQFLISFYEKMQSDKGSIPDRFSAQQFSDYHSELNMSSLELGDSALYFCASSLREGNYEQYFGPGTRLTVT.

This chain links TRBV29-1 with TRBJ2-7, with TRBD2 matching over 7 bases. J gave up 3 bases and V 5 bases, and 10 bases lay outside the gene matches. Germline V gene sequence: CDR1 SQVTM, CDR2 ANQGSEA. The CDR3 is 14 amino acids. This chain's CDR3 is CSVLGWGGFYEQYF. CDR3 DNA: TGCAGCGTTCTCGGCTGGGGGGGATTCTACGAGCAGTACTTC.

The rearrangement uses TRBV7-8 and TRBJ2-7; 7 positions match TRBD2. The CDR3 runs to 15 residues. V trimming: 7 bases; J trimming: 2 bases; junction bases outside the gene matches: 11. Germline V gene lookup returns CDR1 SGHVS and CDR2 FQNEAQ. This chain's CDR3 is CASTLTTSATYEQYF. The CDR3 DNA sequence: TGTGCCAGCACCCTTACTACTAGCGCTACCTACGAGCAGTACTTC.